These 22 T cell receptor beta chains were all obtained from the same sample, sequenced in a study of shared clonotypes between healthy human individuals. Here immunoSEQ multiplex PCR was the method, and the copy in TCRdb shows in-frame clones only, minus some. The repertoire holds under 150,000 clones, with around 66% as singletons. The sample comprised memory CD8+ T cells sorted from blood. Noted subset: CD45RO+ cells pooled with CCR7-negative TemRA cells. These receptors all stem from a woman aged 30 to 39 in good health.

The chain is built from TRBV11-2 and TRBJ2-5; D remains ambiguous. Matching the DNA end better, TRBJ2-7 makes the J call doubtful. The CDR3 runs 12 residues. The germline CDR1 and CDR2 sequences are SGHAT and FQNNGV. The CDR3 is CASSLEADEQYF. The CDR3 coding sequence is TGTGCCAGCAGCTTAGAGGCCGACGAGCAGTACTTC.

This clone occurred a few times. CDR3 loop: CAISAGLKTSSYEQYF. DNA of the CDR3: TGTGCCATCAGTGCGGGACTCAAAACCAGCTCCTACGAGCAGTACTTC. This rearrangement joins TRBV10-3 to TRBJ2-5, with D perhaps matching TRBD2 (6 bases). Judging by the DNA end, TRBJ2-7 fits better; the J call may be wrong. In germline, CDR1 is ENHRY, CDR2 SYGVKD. The CDR3 is 16 residues long.

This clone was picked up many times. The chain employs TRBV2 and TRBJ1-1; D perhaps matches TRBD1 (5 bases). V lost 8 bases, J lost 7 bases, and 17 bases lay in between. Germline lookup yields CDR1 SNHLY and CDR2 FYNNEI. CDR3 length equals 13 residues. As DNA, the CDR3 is TGTGCCAGCGACTGGGACGGAGGCTATGAAGCTTTCTTT. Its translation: CASDWDGGYEAFF.

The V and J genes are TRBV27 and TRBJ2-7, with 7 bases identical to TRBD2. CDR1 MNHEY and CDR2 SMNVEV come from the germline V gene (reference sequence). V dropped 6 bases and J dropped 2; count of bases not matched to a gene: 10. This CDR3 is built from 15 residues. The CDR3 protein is CASSVTAGETYEQYF. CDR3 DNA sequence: TGTGCCAGCAGCGTCACGGCGGGAGAGACCTACGAGCAGTACTTC.

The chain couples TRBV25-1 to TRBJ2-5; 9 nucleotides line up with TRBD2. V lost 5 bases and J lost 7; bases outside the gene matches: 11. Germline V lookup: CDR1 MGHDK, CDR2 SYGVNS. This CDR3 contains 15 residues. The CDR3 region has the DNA TGTGCCAGCAGTAACCGCGGGACTAGCAGTGGGACCCAGTACTTC. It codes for CASSNRGTSSGTQYF.

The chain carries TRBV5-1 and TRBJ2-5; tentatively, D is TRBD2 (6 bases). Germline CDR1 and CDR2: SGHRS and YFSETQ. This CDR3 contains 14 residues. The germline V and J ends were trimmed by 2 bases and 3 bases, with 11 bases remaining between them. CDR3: CASSFGPGEETQYF. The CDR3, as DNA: TGCGCCAGCAGCTTCGGTCCGGGGGAAGAGACCCAGTACTTC.

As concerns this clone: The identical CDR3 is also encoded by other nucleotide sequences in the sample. CDR3 in amino acids: CASSVGGGSDEQFF. CDR3 nucleotide sequence: TGTGCCAGCAGCGTAGGGGGTGGGAGCGATGAGCAGTTCTTC. V gene TRBV9 combines with J gene TRBJ2-1; possibly TRBD2 for D (5 bases). Germline V gene sequence: CDR1 SGDLS, CDR2 YYNGEE. This CDR3 contains 14 residues. Trimming removed 0 bases at V and 8 bases at J, with 12 bases between.

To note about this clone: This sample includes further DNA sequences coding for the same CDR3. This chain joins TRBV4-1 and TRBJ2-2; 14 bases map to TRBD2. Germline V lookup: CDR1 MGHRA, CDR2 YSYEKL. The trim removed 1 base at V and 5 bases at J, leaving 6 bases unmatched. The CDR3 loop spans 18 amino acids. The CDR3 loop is CASSQGGLAGVGTGELFF. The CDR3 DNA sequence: TGCGCCAGCAGCCAAGGGGGACTAGCGGGAGTAGGTACCGGGGAGCTGTTTTTT.

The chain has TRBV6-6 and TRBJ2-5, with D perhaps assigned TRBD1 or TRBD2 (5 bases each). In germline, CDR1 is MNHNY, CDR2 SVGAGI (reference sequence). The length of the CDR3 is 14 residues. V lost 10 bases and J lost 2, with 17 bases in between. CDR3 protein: CATRRGTGQETQYF. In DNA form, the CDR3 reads TGTGCCACCCGACGAGGGACGGGACAAGAGACCCAGTACTTC.

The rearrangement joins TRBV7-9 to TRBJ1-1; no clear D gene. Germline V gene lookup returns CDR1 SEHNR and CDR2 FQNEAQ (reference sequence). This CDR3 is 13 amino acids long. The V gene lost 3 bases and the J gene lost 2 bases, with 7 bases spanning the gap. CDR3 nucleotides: TGTGCCAGCAGCTTTGTAGGTAACACTGAAGCTTTCTTT. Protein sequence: CASSFVGNTEAFF.

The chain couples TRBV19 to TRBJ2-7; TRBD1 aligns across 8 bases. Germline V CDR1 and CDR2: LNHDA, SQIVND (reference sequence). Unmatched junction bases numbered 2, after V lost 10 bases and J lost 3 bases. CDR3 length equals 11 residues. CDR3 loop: CATGQVYEQYF. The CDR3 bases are TGTGCCACGGGACAGGTCTACGAGCAGTACTTC.

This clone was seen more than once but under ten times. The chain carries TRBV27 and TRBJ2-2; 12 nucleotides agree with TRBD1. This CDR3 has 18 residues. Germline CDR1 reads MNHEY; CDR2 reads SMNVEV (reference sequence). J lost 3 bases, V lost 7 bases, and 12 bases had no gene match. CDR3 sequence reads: CASTSGTGGWLDTGELFF. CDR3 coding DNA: TGTGCCAGCACTTCCGGGACAGGGGGCTGGCTGGACACCGGGGAGCTGTTTTTT.

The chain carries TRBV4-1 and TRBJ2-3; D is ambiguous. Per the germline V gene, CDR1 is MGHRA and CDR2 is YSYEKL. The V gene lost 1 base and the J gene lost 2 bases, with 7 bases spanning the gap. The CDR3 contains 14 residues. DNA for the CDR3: TGCGCCAGCAGCCAAGGTAGATTCACAGATACGCAGTATTTT. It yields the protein CASSQGRFTDTQYF.

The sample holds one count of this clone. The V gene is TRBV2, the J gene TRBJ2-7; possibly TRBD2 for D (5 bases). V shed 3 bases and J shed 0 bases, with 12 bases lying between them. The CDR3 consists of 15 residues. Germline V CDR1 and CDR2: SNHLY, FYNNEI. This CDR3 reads CASSDIIARSYEQYF. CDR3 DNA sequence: TGTGCCAGCAGTGATATAATAGCGCGCTCCTACGAGCAGTACTTC.

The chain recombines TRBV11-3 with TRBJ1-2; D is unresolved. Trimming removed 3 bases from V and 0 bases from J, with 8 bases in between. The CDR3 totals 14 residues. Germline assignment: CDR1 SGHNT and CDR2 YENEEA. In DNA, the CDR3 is TGTGCCAGCAGCTTGGGCATTGCTAACTATGGCTACACCTTC. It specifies CASSLGIANYGYTF.

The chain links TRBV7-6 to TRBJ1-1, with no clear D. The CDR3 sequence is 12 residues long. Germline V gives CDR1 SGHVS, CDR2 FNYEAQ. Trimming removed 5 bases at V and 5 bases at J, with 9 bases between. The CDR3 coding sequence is TGTGCCAGCAGCGGCAGAGGAACTGAAGCTTTCTTT. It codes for CASSGRGTEAFF.

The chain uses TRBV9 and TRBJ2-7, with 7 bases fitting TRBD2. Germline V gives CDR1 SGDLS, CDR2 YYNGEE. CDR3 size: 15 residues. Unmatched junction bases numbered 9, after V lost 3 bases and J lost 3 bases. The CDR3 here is CASSAPGTNRYEQYF. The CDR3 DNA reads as TGTGCCAGCAGCGCCCCCGGGACTAACCGCTACGAGCAGTACTTC.

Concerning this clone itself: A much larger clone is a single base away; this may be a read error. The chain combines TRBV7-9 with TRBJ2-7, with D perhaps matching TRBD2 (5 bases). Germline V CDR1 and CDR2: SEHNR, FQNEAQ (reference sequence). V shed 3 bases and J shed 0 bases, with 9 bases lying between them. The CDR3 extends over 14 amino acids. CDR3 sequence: CASSFQRDSYEQYF. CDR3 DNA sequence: TGTGCCAGCAGCTTCCAGAGGGACTCCTACGAGCAGTACTTC. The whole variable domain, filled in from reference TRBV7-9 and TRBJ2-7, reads DTGVSQNPRHKITKRGQNVTFRCDPISEHNRLYWYRQTLGQGPEFLTYFQNEAQLEKSRLLSDRFSAERPKGSFSTLEIQRTEQGDSAMYLCASSFQRDSYEQYFGPGTRLTVT.

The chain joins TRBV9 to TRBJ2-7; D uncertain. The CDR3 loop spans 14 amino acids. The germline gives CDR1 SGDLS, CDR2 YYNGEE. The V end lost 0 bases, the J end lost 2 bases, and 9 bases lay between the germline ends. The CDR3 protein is CASSVDSPAYEQYF. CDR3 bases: TGTGCCAGCAGCGTAGACAGCCCGGCCTACGAGCAGTACTTC. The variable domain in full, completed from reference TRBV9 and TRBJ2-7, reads DSGVTQTPKHLITATGQRVTLRCSPRSGDLSVYWYQQSLDQGLQFLIQYYNGEERAKGNILERFSAQQFPDLHSELNLSSLELGDSALYFCASSVDSPAYEQYFGPGTRLTVT.

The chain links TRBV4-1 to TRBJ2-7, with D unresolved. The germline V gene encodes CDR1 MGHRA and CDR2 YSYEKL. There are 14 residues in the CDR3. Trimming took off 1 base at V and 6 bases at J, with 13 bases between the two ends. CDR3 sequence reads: CASSQGFFWAEQYF. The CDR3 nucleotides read TGCGCCAGCAGCCAAGGTTTTTTCTGGGCCGAGCAGTACTTC.

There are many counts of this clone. CDR3 in amino acids: CASSEWQASNQPQHF. In DNA form, the CDR3 reads TGTGCCAGCAGTGAGTGGCAGGCTAGCAATCAGCCCCAGCATTTT. The V and J genes are TRBV2 and TRBJ1-5; D is unclear. The germline V gene encodes CDR1 SNHLY and CDR2 FYNNEI. CDR3 length: 15 residues. The V gene lost 3 bases and the J gene lost 0 bases, with 9 bases spanning the gap.

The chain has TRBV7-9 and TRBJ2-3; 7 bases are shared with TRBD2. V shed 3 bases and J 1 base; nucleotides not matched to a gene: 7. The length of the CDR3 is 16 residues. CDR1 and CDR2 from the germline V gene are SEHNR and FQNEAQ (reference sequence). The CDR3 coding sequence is TGTGCCAGCAGCTTTTGGGGAGGGGATGGCACAGATACGCAGTATTTT. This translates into CASSFWGGDGTDTQYF.